The entry below describes one TCR beta chain. Its antigen is as yet unknown. The data originate from a study of T cells after yellow fever vaccination. CDR1 and CDR2 from the germline V gene are DFQATT and SNEGSKA (reference sequence). The V end lost 2 bases, the J end lost 1 base, and 0 bases lay between the germline ends. The CDR3 consists of 11 residues. Study-level points and caveats: Weaker overall, the secondary response nonetheless peaked faster (day 5 versus 15). Most clones from primary vaccination were detected again post-booster (96% CD4, 88% CD8). CD4 and CD8 compartments shared a small share of clonotypes, likely from convergent recombination.

They built TCR cDNA with 5'RACE template switching, a step that put in a universal primer site and UMIs. One entry per CDR3 protein results from TCRdb running MiXCR on the 5' RACE reads. The data show 60,000 to 85,000 distinct CDR3 sequences, with around 7% seen just once and 35% to 40% held by the top ten. Here the sequenced sample was CD8+ T cells sorted from PBMCs, taken 45 days after the first yellow fever vaccination. This rearrangement joins TRBV20-1 to TRBJ1-3; D remains ambiguous. This sequence originates from a man between 18 and 35 years old who received the YFV17D yellow fever vaccine. DNA of the CDR3: TGCAGTGCTAGATCTGGAAACACCATATATTTT. Translated, it gives CSARSGNTIYF.